This T cell receptor (beta chain) was identified during a study of identical twins' blood T cells. Overall study context: About 6 alpha and roughly six beta libraries together yielded roughly 50 million reads.

Three pairs of healthy female monozygous twins were the donors. MiXCR, run by TCRdb on the 5' RACE reads, gives a single entry per CDR3 protein. The sample has fewer than 450,000 distinct CDR3 sequences, over 25% seen once; the top ten hold about 6%. Germline CDR1 MDHEN, CDR2 SYDVKM. The CDR3 runs 14 residues. V lost 7 bases and J 4 bases, leaving 16 bases between the germline ends. The V and J genes are TRBV28 and TRBJ1-1; D is uncertain. The receptor was derived from a woman aged 18 to 55 in good health. The source material was PBMCs. CDR3 amino acids: CASTAQWRRTEAFF. CDR3 sequence (DNA): TGTGCCAGCACCGCACAGTGGAGGCGCACTGAAGCTTTCTTT. Filled out from reference TRBV28 and TRBJ1-1, the complete variable domain reads DVKVTQSSRYLVKRTGEKVFLECVQDMDHENMFWYRQDPGLGLRLIYFSYDVKMKEKGDIPEGYSVSREKKERFSLILESASTNQTSMYLCASTAQWRRTEAFFGQGTRLTVV.